This TCR beta chain was sequenced in a study of shared clonotypes between healthy human individuals. The wider study: Three plates were used per donor for CD4 naive, three for CD4 memory, two for CD8 naive and one for CD8 memory.

Produced via immunoSEQ multiplex PCR; TCRdb's table is partial and in-frame only. Of more than 850,000 clones detected, about 84% appear once; the ten largest clones hold approximately 0.56%. Study-level findings and limits: The researchers took only blood, and tissue repertoires probably look different. It was observed that around 5% of naive CD4 clonotypes were shared across a handful of donors.

To note about this clone: Its antigen remains unknown.

Per germline, CDR1 ENHRY and CDR2 SYGVKD. The CDR3 spans 16 residues. Trimming left V 4 bases short and J 0 bases short, with 16 bases between. The rearrangement links TRBV10-3 to TRBJ2-7; D not certain. The specimen sequenced was memory CD4+ T cells from PBMCs. Subset reported: CD45RA-negative fraction. The sequence was obtained from a man aged 18 to 30 in good health. Some clones in this sample may be carry-over from other donors' samples. The CDR3 DNA follows: TGTGCCATCAGTGTCTCCCAACTAAAAAGCTCCTACGAGCAGTACTTC. This gives the protein CAISVSQLKSSYEQYF.